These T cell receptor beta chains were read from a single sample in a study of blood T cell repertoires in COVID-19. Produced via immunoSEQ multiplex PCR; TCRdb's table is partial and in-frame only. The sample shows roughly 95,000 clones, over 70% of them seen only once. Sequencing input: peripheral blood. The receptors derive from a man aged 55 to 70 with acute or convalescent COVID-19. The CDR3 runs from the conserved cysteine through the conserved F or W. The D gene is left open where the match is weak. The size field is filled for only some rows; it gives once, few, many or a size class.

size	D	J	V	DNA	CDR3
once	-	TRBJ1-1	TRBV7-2	TGTGCCAGCAGCGCGGGACGGTTAAACACTGAAGCTTTCTTT	CASSAGRLNTEAFF
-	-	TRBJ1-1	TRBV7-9	TGTGCCAGCAGCTCCCTGGGGCAGGGGAACACTGAAGCTTTCTTT	CASSSLGQGNTEAFF
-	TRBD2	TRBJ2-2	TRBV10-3	TGTGCCATCAACCCGACTAGCGGGGACAACACCGGGGAGCTGTTTTTT	CAINPTSGDNTGELFF
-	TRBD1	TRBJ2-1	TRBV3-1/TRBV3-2	TGTGCCAGCAGCCAACAGACAGGGGGCCGGAATGAGCAGTTCTTC	CASSQQTGGRNEQFF
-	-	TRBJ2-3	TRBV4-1	TGCGCCAGCAAAGAGGCGGAGATGGGAGATACGCAGTATTTT	CASKEAEMGDTQYF
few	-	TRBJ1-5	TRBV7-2	TGTGCCAGCAGCTTACAAGGGGCGACTAATCAGCCCCAGCATTTT	CASSLQGATNQPQHF
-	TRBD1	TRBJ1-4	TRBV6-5	TGTGCCAGCCTCCCGAAGGGGGCTGAAAAACTGTTTTTT	CASLPKGAEKLFF
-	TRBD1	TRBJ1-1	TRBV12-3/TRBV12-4	TGTGCCAGCAGTTCCACCACAGGGGTGGGTGCTTTCTTT	CASSSTTGVGAFF
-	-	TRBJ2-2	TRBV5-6	TGTGCCAGCAGCTTGGGGTTTAGGAACACCGGGGAGCTGTTTTTT	CASSLGFRNTGELFF
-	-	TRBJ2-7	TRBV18	TGTGCCAGCTCACTAACGACAGGTACCTACGAGCAGTACTTC	CASSLTTGTYEQYF
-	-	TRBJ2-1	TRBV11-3	TGTGCCAGCAGCTTAACGCGGGGAAGGGTCAATGAGCAGTTCTTC	CASSLTRGRVNEQFF
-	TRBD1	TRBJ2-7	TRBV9	TGTGCCAGCAGCCCTATGGGACAGGGGTCCTACGAGCAGTACTTC	CASSPMGQGSYEQYF
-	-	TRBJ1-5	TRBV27	TGTGCCAGCAGTTTATCTGGGGGGGGGTTTTCCAATCAGCCCCAGCATTTT	CASSLSGGGFSNQPQHF
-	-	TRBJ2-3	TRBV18	TGTGCCAGCTCACCAGACGAGGATTATTTCACAGATACGCAGTATTTT	CASSPDEDYFTDTQYF
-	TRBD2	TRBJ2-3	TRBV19	TGTGCCAGTAGCGGACTAGCGGGGGACACAGATACGCAGTATTTT	CASSGLAGDTDTQYF
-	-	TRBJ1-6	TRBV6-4	TGTGCCAGCAGCCCCGATCGGGGGAGTAATTCACCCCTCCACTTT	CASSPDRGSNSPLHF
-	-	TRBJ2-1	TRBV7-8	TGTGCCAGCAGCCACCCGGGACTCAGCTCCTACAATGAGCAGTTCTTC	CASSHPGLSSYNEQFF
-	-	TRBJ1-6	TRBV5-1	TGCGCCAGCAGCTTAGGGGACATCAGTCCCCATAATTCACCCCTCCACTTT	CASSLGDISPHNSPLHF
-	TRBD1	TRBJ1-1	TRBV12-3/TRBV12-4	TGTGCCAGCAGGGGACAGGGGATTGGGGAAGCTTTCTTT	CASRGQGIGEAFF
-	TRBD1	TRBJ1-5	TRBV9	TGTGCCAGCAGCGTACAGGGGGATAGCAATCAGCCCCAGCATTTT	CASSVQGDSNQPQHF
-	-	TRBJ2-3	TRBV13	TGTGCCAGCAGCTTAGGTCGACCACTAACAGATACGCAGTATTTT	CASSLGRPLTDTQYF
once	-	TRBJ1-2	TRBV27	TGTGCCAGCAGTTTCGGAGTTTCCCATGGCTACACCTTC	CASSFGVSHGYTF